This T cell receptor beta chain was captured in a study of cytomegalovirus exposure and HLA in healthy donors. Study-level background: Genotyping of roughly 400 donors showed that roughly 80% belonged to the Caucasian-associated ancestry cluster. Regarding the study as a whole: Evidence from a later analysis indicated that most CMV-associated TCR beta chains looked HLA-restricted. Other equally common chains were less clonally expanded than HLA-associated TCR beta chains, a later analysis showed. In an earlier analysis, in some 540 donors, most V segments appeared productive either ~90% or ~30% of the time.

As regards this clone: The antigen remains undetermined.

A multiplex PCR was run with 60 Vbeta primers and 13 Jbeta primers. Measured with immunoSEQ multiplex PCR; TCRdb has only the in-frame clones, and not every one. The repertoire consists of around 150,000 clones, with roughly 80% occurring once and the leading ten covering 2.2%. In germline, CDR1 is MNHEY, CDR2 SVGAGI. The CDR3 consists of 15 residues. V lost 2 bases and J 6 bases, leaving 11 bases between the germline ends. This rearrangement joins TRBV6-5 to TRBJ1-6; no reliable D call. Material for sequencing was PBMCs. This TCR came from a man aged 30-40 years in good health and CMV-seronegative. This CDR3 is CASSYRERSNSPLHF. CDR3 sequence (DNA): TGTGCCAGCAGTTACCGGGAACGGTCTAATTCACCCCTCCACTTT.